A single sample is the source of the 16 T cell receptor beta chains below, sequenced in a study of tumor-infiltrating lymphocytes in oesophageal squamous cell carcinoma. TCRdb called the PCR reads again in MiXCR, with one record for every CDR3 protein. This sample yields 15,000 to 20,000 distinct CDR3 sequences, of which about 40% are seen a single time; roughly 37% belongs to the top ten. Sequencing was done on a sample of blood. These receptors were obtained from a female donor with esophageal squamous cell carcinoma.

The CDR3 sequence is CASSERGGQATYEQYF. The CDR3 DNA reads as TGTGCCAGCAGTGAAAGGGGGGGACAGGCCACCTACGAGCAGTACTTC. The chain joins TRBV6-1 to TRBJ2-1; D is perhaps TRBD1 (8 bases). The J call may be mistaken, given a closer DNA end match to TRBJ2-7. CDR3 size: 16 residues. Germline values: CDR1 MNHNS, CDR2 SASEGT.

This clonotype was counted many times. The chain uses TRBV6-2 or TRBV6-3 and TRBJ1-4; D remains ambiguous. CDR3 size: 13 residues. Germline-derived CDR1 and CDR2 are MNHEY and SVGEGT. Trimming took 5 bases from V and 5 from J, leaving 9 bases between them. The CDR3 loop is CASSRLENEKLFF. CDR3 bases: TGTGCCAGCAGTCGGCTGGAGAATGAAAAACTGTTTTTT.

This clonotype appeared many times. The chain uses TRBV11-1 and TRBJ2-7; the match to TRBD2 covers 14 bases. V trimming: 5 bases; J trimming: 0 bases; junction bases outside the gene matches: 12. The CDR3 spans 19 residues. Germline lookup yields CDR1 SGHAT and CDR2 FQDESV (reference sequence). CDR3 DNA: TGTGCCAGCAGCATAACCGGGACTAGCGGGAGTGGGAGCTCCTACGAGCAGTACTTC. It specifies CASSITGTSGSGSSYEQYF.

This clonotype was counted ten times or more. One end of the junction varies from germline; a read error may be responsible. The rearrangement joins TRBV4-3 to TRBJ2-1; D is unclear. This CDR3 is built from 10 residues. The V gene's germline CDR1 is LGHNA and CDR2 YSLEER. CDR3 sequence (DNA): TGCGCCAGCAGCCAAGGCGGTTTGCGCTTC. Its translation is CASSQGGLRF.

The chain carries TRBV20-1 and TRBJ1-1; D might be TRBD1 (5 bases). Trimming stripped 5 bases from V and 1 base from J, with 14 bases between. The CDR3 consists of 14 residues. Germline V lookup: CDR1 DFQATT, CDR2 SNEGSKA (reference sequence). DNA of the CDR3: TGCAGTGCTCTATTCAGGGCGGCGAACACTGAAGCTTTCTTT. Its translation: CSALFRAANTEAFF.

In this sample, this clonotype turned up a few times. The J gene is TRBJ2-5, the V gene TRBV7-2, with 7 positions matching TRBD2. This CDR3 has 15 amino acids. Germline-derived CDR1 and CDR2 are SGHTA and FQGNSA. V gave up 3 bases and J gave up 7 bases; unmatched junction bases: 11. CDR3 residues: CASSLNGGMRGTQYF. CDR3 in DNA: TGTGCCAGCAGCTTGAACGGGGGGATGCGAGGGACCCAGTACTTC.

The V call is TRBV11-2, the J call TRBJ2-1; tentative D call: TRBD1 (6 bases). The V end was cut by 8 bases, the J end by 0 bases, with 11 bases between. Germline V gene lookup returns CDR1 SGHAT and CDR2 FQNNGV. This CDR3 comprises 14 residues. The CDR3 region has the DNA TGTGCCAGCCGGCAGGGGTCCTCCTACAATGAGCAGTTCTTC. Residues: CASRQGSSYNEQFF.

The chain carries TRBV25-1 and TRBJ2-3; a possible D gene is TRBD2 (6 bases). Gene TRBJ2-7 matches the end of the DNA better, so the J call may be wrong. In germline, CDR1 is MGHDK, CDR2 SYGVNS. The CDR3 covers 16 residues. The CDR3 is CASSEYRLGSADTQYF. For the CDR3, the DNA is TGTGCCAGCAGTGAATACCGACTAGGGAGCGCAGATACGCAGTACTTC.

The CDR3 coding sequence is TGTGCCAGCAGCCCCCGGGGGGGAGCTTTGAACACTGAAGCTTTCTTT. Its translation: CASSPRGGALNTEAFF. This chain uses TRBV7-2 with TRBJ1-1; a weak D match, TRBD1 (5 bases). Germline CDR1 SGHTA, CDR2 FQGNSA. The V end was cut by 5 bases, the J end by 0 bases, with 16 bases between. This CDR3 is built from 16 residues.

This sequence joins TRBV12-3 or TRBV12-4 and TRBJ2-5; TRBD2 is a possible D gene (6 bases). V dropped 7 bases and J dropped 4 bases, with 13 bases sitting between them. CDR3 length equals 13 residues. CDR3 sequence: CASNGGVLETQYF. The CDR3 bases are TGTGCCAGCAACGGAGGGGTCTTAGAGACCCAGTACTTC.

As to this clonotype: Being one base from a much bigger clone, this may be a read error. The chain recombines TRBV6-1 with TRBJ2-1; 10 positions agree with TRBD2. This CDR3 is 19 amino acids long. Germline assignment: CDR1 MNHNS and CDR2 SASEGT. The V gene end was trimmed by 3 bases and the J gene end by 10 bases; junction bases not matched to a gene: 21. Written as DNA, the CDR3 is TGTGCCAGCAGTGAGCGGGGGTGGCTAGCGGGAGTTGGCGACTACGAGCAGTTCTTC. Its protein is CASSERGWLAGVGDYEQFF.

This clonotype ranks as medium-sized (0.01 to 0.1%). The chain joins TRBV6-1 to TRBJ1-1; D is uncertain. Trimming left V 7 bases short and J 0 bases short, with 24 bases between. The CDR3 has 18 residues. Germline V gene sequence: CDR1 MNHNS, CDR2 SASEGT. Here the CDR3 reads CASIKKEGSVWMNTEAFF. Written as DNA, the CDR3 is TGTGCCAGCATCAAAAAAGAGGGTTCGGTTTGGATGAACACTGAAGCTTTCTTT.

The chain carries TRBV10-3 and TRBJ1-1, with TRBD2 matching over 13 bases. The DNA end is more similar to TRBJ2-1, so the J call may be wrong. Germline-derived CDR1 and CDR2 are ENHRY and SYGVKD. CDR3 length equals 13 residues. The CDR3 DNA reads as TGTGCCACCGGACTAGCGGGAGTACGCGAGCAGTTCTTC. Amino acid sequence: CATGLAGVREQFF.

The rearrangement joins TRBV11-2 to TRBJ2-1; D is ambiguous. The tail of the sequence fits TRBJ2-7 better, so the J call may be wrong. The CDR3 length is 12 residues. Per germline, CDR1 SGHAT and CDR2 FQNNGV. The CDR3: CASSLVASEQYF. The CDR3 DNA follows: TGTGCCAGCAGCTTAGTTGCTAGTGAGCAGTACTTC.

The chain is built from TRBV7-2 and TRBJ2-5; the D is unclear. Per the germline V gene, CDR1 is SGHTA and CDR2 is FQGNSA. The CDR3 runs 15 residues. V was shortened by 5 bases and J by 0 bases, with 13 bases between the two germline ends. In DNA, the CDR3 is TGTGCCAGCAGCCCCCGATCTTCGTACCAAGAGACCCAGTACTTC. Its translation: CASSPRSSYQETQYF.

Points on this clonotype: One end of the junction is discordant with germline, which a read error may explain. V gene TRBV7-6 combines with J gene TRBJ1-2; D remains unclear. The CDR3 sequence is 16 residues long. CDR1 is SGHVS, CDR2 FNYEAQ, per germline. The CDR3 protein is CASSLDAGGGWQPLHF. The CDR3 DNA follows: TGTGCCAGCAGCTTAGATGCAGGAGGTGGCTGGCAACCCCTCCACTTC.